The 10 T cell receptor beta chains given below trace back to one sample, sequenced in a study of blood T cell repertoires in COVID-19. Sequenced by immunoSEQ multiplex PCR; TCRdb stores in-frame clones only, minus some. The sample carries 300,000 to 350,000 clones, 90% recorded once. Material for sequencing was PBMCs or T cells enriched from blood (not recorded which). These receptors all stem from a woman in her late teens or twenties with acute COVID-19.

The chain joins TRBV18 to TRBJ1-1; 10 bases fit TRBD1. V shed 0 bases and J 7 bases; nucleotides not matched to a gene: 2. In germline, CDR1 is KGHSH, CDR2 LQKENI. CDR3 length: 14 residues. The DNA of the CDR3 is TGTGCCAGCTCACCACCGGGACAGGGGAGTGAAGCTTTCTTT. This encodes CASSPPGQGSEAFF.

This clone has a single count. This chain links TRBV7-6 with TRBJ2-7, with D possibly being TRBD2 (6 bases). In germline, CDR1 is SGHVS, CDR2 FNYEAQ. V lost 0 bases and J 6 bases, leaving 12 bases between the germline ends. The CDR3 sequence is 14 residues long. CDR3 sequence reads: CASSLALGGLEQYF. Written as DNA, the CDR3 is TGTGCCAGCAGCTTAGCGCTGGGAGGCCTCGAGCAGTACTTC.

V gene TRBV5-1 combines with J gene TRBJ1-5, with 7 bases lining up with TRBD1. There are 15 residues in the CDR3. Germline V gene lookup returns CDR1 SGHRS and CDR2 YFSETQ. Unmatched junction bases numbered 8, after V lost 4 bases and J lost 4 bases. The DNA for the CDR3 is TGCGCCAGCAGCGAGGGGGCTACGGGGAATCAGCCCCAGCATTTT. This sequence encodes CASSEGATGNQPQHF.

The V gene is TRBV28, the J gene TRBJ1-2; 9 bases line up with TRBD1. The junction had 9 bases not matched to a gene; V was cut back by 0 bases and J by 1 base. CDR1 and CDR2 from the germline V gene are MDHEN and SYDVKM. This CDR3 has 18 amino acids. DNA for the CDR3: TGTGCCAGCAGTTTATGCTCGGTCTGGACAGGGGTTAACTATGGCTACACCTTC. Amino acid sequence: CASSLCSVWTGVNYGYTF.

The rearrangement uses TRBV20-1 and TRBJ2-5, with TRBD1 as a possible D gene (5 bases). Germline V gene sequence: CDR1 DFQATT, CDR2 SNEGSKA (reference sequence). The V end was cut by 3 bases, the J end by 2 bases, with 13 bases between. The CDR3 has 14 residues. The CDR3 DNA reads TGCAGTGCTAGTAGGGGCAGTAAACAAGAGACCCAGTACTTC. This sequence encodes CSASRGSKQETQYF.

The chain uses TRBV13 and TRBJ1-4; possible D gene TRBD1, 5 bases. The V gene lost 0 bases and the J gene lost 2 bases, with 16 bases spanning the gap. The CDR3 contains 18 residues. The germline gives CDR1 PRHDT, CDR2 FYEKMQ (reference sequence). The CDR3 region has the DNA TGTGCCAGCAGCTTAGGTAATAGGGGAAGAGTCACTAATGAAAAACTGTTTTTT. Protein product: CASSLGNRGRVTNEKLFF. Full variable domain (remainder filled in from reference TRBV13 and TRBJ1-4): AAGVIQSPRHLIKEKRETATLKCYPIPRHDTVYWYQQGPGQDPQFLISFYEKMQSDKGSIPDRFSAQQFSDYHSELNMSSLELGDSALYFCASSLGNRGRVTNEKLFFGSGTQLSVL.

The V call is TRBV6-5, the J call TRBJ1-2; D perhaps matches TRBD1 (6 bases). The ends were cut back, 5 bases at V and 3 bases at J, with 13 bases in the middle. In germline, CDR1 is MNHEY, CDR2 SVGAGI. This CDR3 spans 14 amino acids. The CDR3 protein is CASSPARQDYGYTF. CDR3 nucleotides: TGTGCCAGCAGTCCCGCCCGACAGGACTATGGCTACACCTTC.

The gene calls are TRBV7-3 and TRBJ2-5; 12 bases agree with TRBD1. V lost 4 bases and J lost 5; bases outside the gene matches: 5. Germline CDR1 and CDR2: SGHTA and FQGTGA. The CDR3 runs 15 residues. CDR3 DNA: TGTGCCAGCAGCTCCGGGACAGGGGGCTTCGAGACCCAGTACTTC. This sequence encodes CASSSGTGGFETQYF.

This clone came up once. The chain carries TRBV15 and TRBJ1-4; 9 bases line up with TRBD1. The CDR3 is 15 residues long. Germline assignment: CDR1 LNHNV and CDR2 YYDKDF (reference sequence). V was pared by 3 bases and J by 7 bases, with 6 bases of the junction left unmatched. This CDR3 reads CATSSLGQGSEKLFF. The CDR3 bases are TGTGCCACCAGCAGCTTGGGACAGGGAAGTGAAAAACTGTTTTTT.

The CDR3, as DNA: TGCGCCAGCAGCTTGGCGGGGTTAGGAAAGAACACTGAAGCTTTCTTT. This encodes CASSLAGLGKNTEAFF. J is TRBJ1-1 and V is TRBV5-1, with D unresolved. Germline V CDR1 and CDR2: SGHRS, YFSETQ. The CDR3 covers 16 residues. V was trimmed by 0 bases and J by 1 base, leaving 13 bases between them.